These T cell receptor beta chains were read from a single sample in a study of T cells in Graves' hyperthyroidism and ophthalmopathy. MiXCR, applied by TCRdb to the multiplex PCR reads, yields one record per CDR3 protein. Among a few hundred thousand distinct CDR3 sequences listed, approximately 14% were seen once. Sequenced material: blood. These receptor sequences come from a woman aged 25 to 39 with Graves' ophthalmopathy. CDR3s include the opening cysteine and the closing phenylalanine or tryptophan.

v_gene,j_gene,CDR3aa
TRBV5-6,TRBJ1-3,CASSETGDRSGNTIYF
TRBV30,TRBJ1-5,CARRTFDNQPQHF
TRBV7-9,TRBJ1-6,CASSHPKGGSGTLHF
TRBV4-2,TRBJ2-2,CASSQAIRGGNTGELFF
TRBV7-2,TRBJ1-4,CASSPGQGFEKLFF
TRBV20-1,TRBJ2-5,CSGSEGATTLWTQYF
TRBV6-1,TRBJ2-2,CASSVRTGGNTGELFF
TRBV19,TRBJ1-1,CASSTGRQSTEAFF
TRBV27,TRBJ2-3,CASIDSNSGTQYF
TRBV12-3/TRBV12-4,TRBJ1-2,CASSHRVRANYGYTF
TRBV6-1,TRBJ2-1,CASRETGETYNEQFF
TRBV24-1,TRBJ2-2,CATSEQNTGELFF
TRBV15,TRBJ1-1,CATSRVQAYTEAFF
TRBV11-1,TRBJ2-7,CASSLATPPYEQYF
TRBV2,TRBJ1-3,CASSEDSHSGNTIYF
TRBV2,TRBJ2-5,CASNVGTQETQYF
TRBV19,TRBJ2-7,CASSGLAGASSYEQYF
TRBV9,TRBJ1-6,CASSVGGNNSPLHF
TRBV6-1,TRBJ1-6,CASSDRGPSPLHF
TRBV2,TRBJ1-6,CASTREISPLHF
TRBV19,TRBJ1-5,CASRPGQEVWSNQPQHF
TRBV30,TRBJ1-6,CAWSHYRESSPLHF
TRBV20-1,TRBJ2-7,CSARDWSSATGFFNEQYF
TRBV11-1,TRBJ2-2,CASSRVGLAGANTGELFF
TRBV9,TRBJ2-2,CASSSTDRVRAGELFF
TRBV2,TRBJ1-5,CASSRDRESSNQPQHF
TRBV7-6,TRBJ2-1,CASSLTGVGNEQFF
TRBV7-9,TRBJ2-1,CASSAPSGASNEQFF